This TCR beta chain was recovered during a study of blood T cells in healthy people across ages. Study-wide background: Through template switching, about one barcoded beta molecule was captured per two T cells, as measured in model experiments.

Primed by a sample-barcoded 5' primer and a J-beta primer mix, a second PCR proceeded for roughly 6 to 12 cycles. Researchers report that each sample yielded at least 3 million CDR3-containing paired-end reads. TCRdb redid the calling of the 5' RACE reads with MiXCR, one entry per CDR3 protein. The sample includes almost 800,000 distinct CDR3 sequences, roughly 60% seen only once; the top ten take roughly 22%. Each of the donors had approximately 10 milliliters of peripheral blood drawn into EDTA-treated Vacutainer tubes. Isolation yielded PBMCs, at least 6.5 million per sample, in every case. Looked up from germline, CDR1 is LGHDT and CDR2 is YNNKEL (reference sequence). The CDR3 runs 12 residues. V lost 4 bases to trimming and J lost 8 bases, with 9 bases between them.

This TCR was sampled from a man aged 25 to 45 in good health. Input material: blood. This sequence joins TRBV3-1 and TRBJ2-1; D ambiguous. The chain's CDR3 is CASSPTVYEQFF. The DNA for the CDR3 is TGTGCCAGCAGCCCCACAGTCTATGAGCAGTTCTTC.